This entry lists 13 T cell receptor beta chains sequenced from one sample in a study of molecular identifiers for immune sequencing clone quantification. Each CDR3 protein gets one entry after TCRdb re-called the PCR reads with MiXCR. The profile shows approximately 670,000 distinct CDR3 sequences, 15% to 20% of them singletons. The sample consisted of naive CD8+ T cells from blood, with Jurkat cell RNA spiked in. Specified subset: FACS-sorted CD8+CD4-CCR7+CD45RA+ naive T cells. The source of these receptors is a human donor in good health. Some libraries in this study had Jurkat cell RNA spiked in.

Ten or more counts support this clonotype. This chain links TRBV12-3 or TRBV12-4 with TRBJ2-7, with D perhaps TRBD2 (6 bases). This CDR3 is 15 amino acids long. Between the trimmed V and J ends, which lost 2 bases and 4 bases, there was a span of 15 bases. CDR3 DNA: TGTGCCAGCAGTTTAAGTGGGAGCCGGGGGTACGAGCAGTACTTC. This gives the protein CASSLSGSRGYEQYF.

This clonotype was detected only a few times. The genes are TRBV27 and TRBJ2-7; 9 bases map to TRBD1. With 5 bases clipped from V and 0 bases from J, the junction kept 5 bases outside the gene matches. Germline V lookup: CDR1 MNHEY, CDR2 SMNVEV (reference sequence). The CDR3 sequence is 15 residues long. CDR3 in amino acids: CASSPRDRASYEQYF. Written as DNA, the CDR3 is TGTGCCAGCAGTCCGCGGGACAGGGCCTCCTACGAGCAGTACTTC.

Concerning this clonotype itself: This could be a read error, since a much larger clone is one nucleotide away. This chain connects TRBV7-6 to TRBJ2-5; no clear D. V lost 5 bases and J lost 2, with 21 bases in between. CDR1 is SGHVS and CDR2 is FNYEAQ in the germline V gene. The CDR3 runs 17 residues. CDR3 amino acids: CASSHQVAPQPQETQYF. In nucleotides, the CDR3 is TGTGCCAGCAGCCACCAAGTAGCCCCGCAGCCTCAAGAGACCCAGTACTTC.

In the case of this clonotype: Given the absence of the conserved phenylalanine or tryptophan at the CDR3 end, a read error is likely. V is TRBV6-1 and J is TRBJ2-6; a possible D gene is TRBD2 (6 bases). The germline V and J ends were trimmed by 6 bases and 0 bases, with 24 bases remaining between them. Per germline, CDR1 MNHNS and CDR2 SASEGT. The CDR3 is 20 amino acids. The CDR3 region has the DNA TGTGCCAGCAGCTGGAGGCGGGACGCGGATACCTCCTCTGGGGCCAACGTCCTGACTCTC. This encodes CASSWRRDADTSSGANVLTL.

Note on this clonotype: This may be a read error: a much more frequent sequence differs by one nucleotide. The rearrangement joins TRBV10-3 to TRBJ2-7; 11 nucleotides agree with TRBD2. The V gene's germline CDR1 is ENHRY and CDR2 SYGVKD. CDR3 length: 18 residues. The CDR3 reads CAISQLAGVSPIPYERYF. CDR3 nucleotide sequence: TGTGCCATCAGCCAACTAGCGGGAGTTTCCCCGATACCCTACGAGCGGTACTTC.

To note about this clonotype: The CDR3 does not close with the conserved phenylalanine or tryptophan, likely indicating a read error. This rearrangement joins TRBV20-1 to TRBJ2-7; 7 nucleotides match TRBD2. J gave up 5 bases and V 6 bases, and 7 bases lay outside the gene matches. Germline CDR1 DFQATT, CDR2 SNEGSKA (reference sequence). The CDR3 spans 12 residues. The CDR3 region is CSAEEGGHEQYL. CDR3 bases: TGCAGTGCAGAAGAGGGAGGGCACGAGCAGTACCTC.

This clonotype was observed at least ten times. This chain joins TRBV6-6 and TRBJ2-3, with 13 bases fitting TRBD2. CDR3 length equals 17 residues. Per germline, CDR1 MNHNY and CDR2 SVGAGI (reference sequence). The V segment lost 4 bases and the J segment 5 bases; nucleotides outside the gene matches: 9. DNA of the CDR3: TGTGCCAGCAGTTTAACTAGCGGGAGGGCCGGAGTAGATACGCAGTATTTT. Amino acids: CASSLTSGRAGVDTQYF.

In its sample, this clonotype was seen many times. The V gene is TRBV7-3, the J gene TRBJ2-2; unclear D gene. V was trimmed by 1 base and J by 6 bases, leaving 15 bases between them. This CDR3 spans 16 amino acids. Germline CDR1 is SGHTA and CDR2 is FQGTGA. In DNA form, the CDR3 reads TGTGCCAGCAGCTTAATGCCTAAATACGATCCCGGGGAGCTGTTTTTT. Protein: CASSLMPKYDPGELFF.

This clonotype was seen a handful of times. The chain carries TRBV5-6 and TRBJ2-5; TRBD2 agrees at 7 bases. V lost 0 bases, J lost 5 bases, and 4 bases stayed unmatched. CDR1 and CDR2 (germline): SGHDT, YYEEEE. The CDR3 loop spans 14 amino acids. CDR3 loop: CASSLAGGFETQYF. CDR3 DNA sequence: TGTGCCAGCAGCTTGGCCGGGGGGTTTGAGACCCAGTACTTC.

The rearrangement uses TRBV27 and TRBJ2-7; D not resolved. V was pared by 3 bases and J by 4 bases, with 13 bases between. Germline V gene lookup returns CDR1 MNHEY and CDR2 SMNVEV (reference sequence). The CDR3 covers 14 residues. CDR3 residues: CASSFSVGLYEQYF. CDR3 in DNA: TGTGCCAGCAGTTTCTCGGTCGGCTTGTACGAGCAGTACTTC.

Concerning this clonotype: One base away lies a much larger clone, so this may be a sequencing read error. V is TRBV6-6 and J is TRBJ2-2; TRBD1 or TRBD2 may be the D gene (5 bases each). Trimming removed 10 bases at V and 0 bases at J, with 18 bases between. Per germline, CDR1 MNHNY and CDR2 SVGAGI (reference sequence). This CDR3 comprises 16 residues. The CDR3 region is CANIDRDDPNTGELFF. CDR3 nucleotides: TGTGCCAACATAGACCGGGACGACCCGAACACCGGGGAGCTGTTTTTT.

Many counts were recorded for this clonotype. The chain carries TRBV29-1 and TRBJ2-5; 10 nucleotides agree with TRBD1. The CDR3 is 15 amino acids. V lost 5 bases and J lost 1; bases outside the gene matches: 7. The V gene's germline CDR1 is SQVTM and CDR2 ANQGSEA. The CDR3 loop is CSVSRQGARQETQYF. The CDR3 DNA is TGCAGCGTTTCGAGACAGGGGGCTCGCCAAGAGACCCAGTACTTC.

This clonotype was observed many times. The genes are TRBV10-3 and TRBJ2-7; 9 bases fit TRBD1. The CDR3 is 13 amino acids. Germline-derived CDR1 and CDR2 are ENHRY and SYGVKD. V was clipped by 8 bases and J by 0 bases; unmatched bases: 2. The CDR3 reads CAIGTGLSYEQYF. CDR3 DNA: TGTGCCATCGGGACAGGGCTCTCCTACGAGCAGTACTTC.